This T cell receptor beta chain was captured in a study of blood T cell repertoires in COVID-19. In the original workflow: Reference gene primers were amplified, and this amplification served to estimate nucleated cell counts. Sequencing used immunoSEQ multiplex PCR; TCRdb keeps in-frame clones, though not all of them. V and J calls and clone size are given by that table; D and trimming were obtained from the DNA. The table has 160,000 or so clones, 70% to 90% seen once. Germline values: CDR1 SGHRS, CDR2 YFSETQ. This CDR3 is 13 amino acids long. After removal of 7 bases from V and 1 base from J, the junction contained 2 bases not matched to a gene.

The sequence came from a man aged 35 to 55 with acute or convalescent COVID-19. The V gene is TRBV5-1, the J gene TRBJ1-2; 9 bases agree with TRBD1. Sequenced sample: peripheral blood. The CDR3 nucleotides are TGCGCCAGCGGGACAGGGCATAACTATGGCTACACCTTC. Amino acids: CASGTGHNYGYTF. Based on the CDR3 plus reference TRBV5-1 and TRBJ1-2, the full variable domain is KAGVTQTPRYLIKTRGQQVTLSCSPISGHRSVSWYQQTPGQGLQFLFEYFSETQRNKGNFPGRFSGRQFSNSRSEMNVSTLELGDSALYLCASGTGHNYGYTFGSGTRLTVV.